A single T cell receptor beta chain is shown here with its context. No antigen is known for it. The authors reverse transcribed all of the isolated RNA, so sequencing captured expressed TCRB transcripts. Sequenced by immunoSEQ multiplex PCR; TCRdb stores in-frame clones only, minus some. Among roughly 230,000 clones listed, approximately 11% were seen once. The sample belongs to a study of beta chain features in type 1 diabetes. General observations from the study: Small HLA sub-analyses could not settle whether HLA shapes TCRB rearrangement. All four CD4+ subsets from Type 1 diabetes patients carried moderately but significantly shorter TCRB CDR3s.

V was trimmed by 1 base and J by 0 bases, leaving 13 bases between them. The CDR3 is made up of 17 amino acids. CDR1 is LGHNA, CDR2 YSLEER, per germline. Sequenced: naive CD4+ T cells from blood. V is TRBV4-3 and J is TRBJ2-1; weak D call: TRBD2 (6 bases). The sequence was collected from a man in his thirties or forties with type 1 diabetes. CDR3 sequence: CASSQATGTSSYNEQFF. The CDR3 DNA reads as TGCGCCAGCAGCCAAGCAACCGGGACTTCCTCCTACAATGAGCAGTTCTTC.